Described below is a single T cell receptor (beta chain) sequence and its context. Its antigen is not identified. The data stem from a study of T cell repertoires in cytomegalovirus infection. Study summary: Indicated by public TCR beta signatures were CMV infection and matching HLA type. Points from the study as a whole: Ex vivo, HLA-C-restricted CMV-specific TCR beta clonotypes prevailed over the rest of the response. Pooled public TCR beta family frequency picked out CMV carriers with the relevant HLA.

TCRdb re-analysed the reads in MiXCR, keeping a single row per CDR3 protein. The table records over 450,000 distinct CDR3 sequences, about 11% of them present only once. V gave up 0 bases and J gave up 11 bases, with 17 bases separating them. Germline loops: CDR1 KGHSH, CDR2 LQKENI. This CDR3 spans 15 amino acids. The source is a human donor in good health (CMV status not recorded). Some clones in this sample may be carry-over from other donors' samples. This chain uses TRBV18 with TRBJ1-5; D is perhaps TRBD1 (6 bases). Sequencing was carried out using PBMCs. The CDR3 sequence: CASSPPGMVGGSQHF. The CDR3 DNA follows: TGTGCCAGCTCACCACCAGGGATGGTAGGGGGGTCCCAGCATTTT.